This T cell receptor (beta chain) was captured by sequencing in a study of human T cells and chemical hapten exposure. Whole-study context: Patches with 0.01% DPC went on the upper back, and the tests were read at 6 days. The variation in per-sample TCR yields arose mainly from small differences in pooled library volumes.

Trimming cost V 5 bases and J 1 base, with 7 bases left between them. This CDR3 has 13 residues. The germline V gene encodes CDR1 LGHDT and CDR2 YNNKEL (reference sequence). TCRdb ran MiXCR on the RACE reads and lists one entry per CDR3 protein. This table has 300,000 to 450,000 distinct CDR3 sequences, around 5.5% appearing once. The table lists this clonotype with many counts. Time point: pre-sensitization, week 0. Described treatment: therapeutic diphenylcyclopropenone sensitization with weekly scalp DPC. Donation of samples came from alopecia patients who were 18 to 70 years old and suitable for DPC.

The source is a woman between 50 and 59 years old with alopecia areata. Some clones in this sample may be carry-over from other donors' samples. This sequence joins TRBV3-1 and TRBJ2-3; the D is unclear. Source: whole blood, taken in connection with sensitization to the hapten diphenylcyclopropenone (DPC). In DNA, the CDR3 is TGTGCCAGCAGCTCAGTAGGCACAGATACGCAGTATTTT. Encoded protein: CASSSVGTDTQYF.